These T cell receptor beta chains were read from a single sample in a study of beta chain features in type 1 diabetes. Sequenced by immunoSEQ multiplex PCR; TCRdb stores in-frame clones only, minus some. The sample includes a few hundred thousand clones, roughly 16% seen only once; the top ten take approximately 0.02%. Material: naive CD4+ T cells from blood. These TCRs come from a young woman in good health. CDR3s include the opening cysteine and the closing phenylalanine or tryptophan. The D gene is left open where the match is weak. A clone size is listed for some rows: how often the clone was seen (once, few, many), or a class if it is expanded.

>NA|TRBJ2-4|TRBD2|TRBV18
CASGTSVPFLAKNIQYF
TGTGCCAGCGGGACTAGCGTTCCATTCCTAGCCAAAAACATTCAGTACTTC
>NA|TRBJ2-5|TRBD1|TRBV28
CASSVYTGGKETQYF
TGTGCCAGCAGTGTTTACACAGGGGGCAAAGAGACCCAGTACTTC
>few|TRBJ2-1|NA|TRBV30
CAWNSLGLYNEQFF
TGTGCCTGGAATTCCTTGGGACTTTACAATGAGCAGTTCTTC
>NA|TRBJ2-1|TRBD1|TRBV18
CASSATGTNEQFF
TGTGCCAGCTCAGCGACAGGGACCAATGAGCAGTTCTTC
>NA|TRBJ1-2|NA|TRBV14
CASSQEDSGGYTF
TGTGCCAGCAGCCAAGAAGACAGCGGGGGCTACACCTTC
>NA|TRBJ2-7|TRBD2|TRBV29-1
CSGRKTSGHSYEQYF
TGCAGCGGGAGAAAGACTAGCGGCCACTCCTACGAGCAGTACTTC
>NA|TRBJ1-1|TRBD1|TRBV7-9
CASSRGTAEAFF
TGTGCCAGCAGCCGAGGGACAGCTGAAGCTTTCTTT
>NA|TRBJ2-7|NA|TRBV2
CASSEGDLSYEQYF
TGTGCCAGCAGTGAAGGTGACTTATCCTACGAGCAGTACTTC
>NA|TRBJ2-5|NA|TRBV27
CASSWRDRLGAQYF
TGTGCCAGCAGTTGGAGGGACAGACTTGGGGCCCAGTACTTC
>NA|TRBJ2-1|TRBD2|TRBV29-1
CSVDRRGAYNEQFF
TGCAGCGTTGACCGGCGGGGGGCCTACAATGAGCAGTTCTTC
>few|TRBJ1-4|TRBD1|TRBV18
CATKGGRTNEKLFF
TGTGCCACCAAAGGGGGCAGGACTAATGAAAAACTGTTTTTT
>few|TRBJ2-5|TRBD2|TRBV28
CASSLWTSGTQETQYF
TGTGCCAGCAGTTTATGGACTAGCGGGACCCAAGAGACCCAGTACTTC
>NA|TRBJ2-5|TRBD2|TRBV7-8
CASSLTLGGSWETQYF
TGTGCCAGCAGCTTAACCCTTGGCGGGAGTTGGGAGACCCAGTACTTC
>few|TRBJ2-1|TRBD2|TRBV7-9
CASSSGVAGHSYNEQFF
TGTGCCAGCAGCTCCGGGGTAGCGGGACACTCCTACAATGAGCAGTTCTTC
>NA|TRBJ1-3|TRBD1|TRBV15
CATSETGNTGNTIYF
TGTGCCACCAGCGAGACAGGGAATACTGGAAACACCATATATTTT
>few|TRBJ1-2|NA|TRBV13
CASSANSRAYGYTF
TGTGCCAGCAGCGCTAATAGCAGGGCCTATGGCTACACCTTC
>NA|TRBJ2-3|TRBD2|TRBV23-1
CASSHLLLARGTDTQYF
TGCGCCAGCAGTCACCTCCTACTAGCGCGGGGCACAGATACGCAGTATTTT
>few|TRBJ2-1|TRBD2|TRBV5-1
CASSLYGTSGDEQFF
TGCGCCAGCAGCTTGTACGGGACTAGCGGTGATGAGCAGTTCTTC
>few|TRBJ1-1|NA|TRBV6-1
CASSEGGGRTEAFF
TGTGCCAGCAGTGAAGGGGGAGGGAGGACTGAAGCTTTCTTT
>few|TRBJ1-4|NA|TRBV30
CAWSWSNEKLFF
TGTGCCTGGAGTTGGAGTAATGAAAAACTGTTTTTT
>few|TRBJ2-1|NA|TRBV29-1
CSVGASTNNEQFF
TGCAGCGTTGGGGCCAGCACCAACAATGAGCAGTTCTTC
>few|TRBJ2-1|NA|TRBV9
CASSAPRGVAYNEQFF
TGTGCCAGCAGCGCCCCGCGGGGAGTTGCCTACAATGAGCAGTTCTTC
>few|TRBJ2-5|TRBD2|TRBV7-2
CASILAGGRETQYF
TGTGCCAGCATTCTAGCGGGAGGGCGAGAGACCCAGTACTTC
>few|TRBJ2-5|TRBD2|TRBV9
CASSTSGWGETQYF
TGTGCCAGCAGTACTAGCGGCTGGGGGGAGACCCAGTACTTC
>few|TRBJ2-1|TRBD1|TRBV29-1
CSVRQGSGEQFF
TGCAGCGTCCGACAGGGGTCCGGTGAGCAGTTCTTC
>NA|TRBJ2-2|TRBD2|TRBV29-1
CSVTLAGANTGELFF
TGCAGCGTCACCCTAGCGGGCGCGAACACCGGGGAGCTGTTTTTT
>NA|TRBJ2-3|NA|TRBV5-1
CATSFGGDTDTQYF
TGCGCCACCTCCTTCGGGGGAGACACAGATACGCAGTATTTT
>NA|TRBJ1-2|NA|TRBV29-1
CSVVGLTTYGYTF
TGCAGCGTTGTGGGGCTAACCACCTATGGCTACACCTTC
>few|TRBJ2-1|TRBD2|TRBV4-2
CASSQGPVTGGRYNEQFF
TGTGCCAGCAGCCAAGGACCCGTAACGGGGGGGAGGTACAATGAGCAGTTCTTC